This TCR beta chain originates from a study of blood T cell repertoires in COVID-19. Study context: Spain, Italy and the United States supplied samples that represented acute and convalescent COVID-19.

Patients at the Seattle site were enrolled during active infection and followed longitudinally. The CDR3 extends over 13 amino acids. V was clipped by 5 bases and J by 5 bases, with 13 bases between them. Per the germline V gene, CDR1 is SGHTA and CDR2 is FQGTGA. Original handling: Estimates of nucleated cell counts were drawn from the amplification of reference gene primers. Profiled with immunoSEQ multiplex PCR; TCRdb holds only in-frame clones, not every one. That table supplies the V and J calls and clone size; D and trimming were determined from the DNA. The data contain about 87,000 clones, approximately 86% of them seen just once; the ten biggest clones take up 2.5% to 3.5%.

Material: peripheral blood. This TCR was sampled from a woman over 75 with COVID-19, enrolled during active disease. The chain employs TRBV7-3 and TRBJ2-7, with D perhaps matching TRBD2 (5 bases). The CDR3: CASSREGPNEQYF. CDR3 DNA: TGTGCCAGCAGCCGAGAGGGTCCCAACGAGCAGTACTTC.